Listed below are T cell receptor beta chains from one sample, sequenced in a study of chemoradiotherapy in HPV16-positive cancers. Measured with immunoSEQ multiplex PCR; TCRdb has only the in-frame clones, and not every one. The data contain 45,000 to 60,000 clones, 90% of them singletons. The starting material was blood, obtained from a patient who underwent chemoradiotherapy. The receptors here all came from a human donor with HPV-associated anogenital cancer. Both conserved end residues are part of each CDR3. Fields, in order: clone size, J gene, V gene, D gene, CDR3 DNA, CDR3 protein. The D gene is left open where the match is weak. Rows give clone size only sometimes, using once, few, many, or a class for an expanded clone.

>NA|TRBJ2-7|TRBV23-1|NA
TGCGCCAGCAGTCAAGCAAGGGGCTACGAGCAGTACTTC
CASSQARGYEQYF
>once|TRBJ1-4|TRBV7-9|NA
TGTGCCAGCAGCCCCATGGGTAATGAAAAACTGTTTTTT
CASSPMGNEKLFF
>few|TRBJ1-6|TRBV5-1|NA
TGCGCCAGCAGCTTAAGGGAATCCTATAATTCACCCCTCCACTTT
CASSLRESYNSPLHF
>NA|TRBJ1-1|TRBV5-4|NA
TGTGCCAGCAGCCGGGGCCCGGACAGCTCCCAGGGCACTGAAGCTTTCTTT
CASSRGPDSSQGTEAFF
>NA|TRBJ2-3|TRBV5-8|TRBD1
TGTGCCAGCAGCACCCGGACAGGGAGAACAGATACGCAGTATTTT
CASSTRTGRTDTQYF
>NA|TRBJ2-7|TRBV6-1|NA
TGTGCCAGCAGTGAAAATAAGCTCCGGGTGTACTTC
CASSENKLRVYF
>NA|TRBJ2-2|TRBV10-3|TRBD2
TGTGCCACGAGAGCGGGAGGGAGCGGGGAGCTGTTTTTT
CATRAGGSGELFF
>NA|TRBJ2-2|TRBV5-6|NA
TGTGCCAGCAGCGGTTGGGGTCTGAACACCGGGGAGCTGTTTTTT
CASSGWGLNTGELFF
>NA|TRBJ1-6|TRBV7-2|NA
TGTGCCAGCAGCTTAGGGGATTCACCCCTCCACTTT
CASSLGDSPLHF
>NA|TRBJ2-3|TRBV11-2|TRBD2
TGTGCCAGCAGCTTAGTTCGCGGGAGTCGAGATACGCAGTATTTT
CASSLVRGSRDTQYF
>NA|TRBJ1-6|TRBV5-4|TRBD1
TGTGCCAGCAGCTTGGCAGGGGGCCGGTATTCACCCCTCCACTTT
CASSLAGGRYSPLHF
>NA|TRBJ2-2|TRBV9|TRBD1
TGTGCCAGCAGCGTTGACAGGGCAAACACCGGGGAGCTGTTTTTT
CASSVDRANTGELFF
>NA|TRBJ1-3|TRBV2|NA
TGTGCCAGCAGCACCGAATCCTCTGGAAACACCATATATTTT
CASSTESSGNTIYF
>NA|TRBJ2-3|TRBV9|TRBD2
TGTGCCAACAGCGCTGCGGGACTAGCGGGAACAGATACGCAGTATTTT
CANSAAGLAGTDTQYF
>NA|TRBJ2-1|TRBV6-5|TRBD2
TGTGCCAGCAGTTCGGGGGGACTGCAGTTCTTC
CASSSGGLQFF
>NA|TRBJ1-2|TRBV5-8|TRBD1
TGTGCCAGCAGCTCGGGACAGTCGGGCTACACCTTC
CASSSGQSGYTF
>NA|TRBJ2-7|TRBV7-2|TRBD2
TGTGCCAGCAGCTTAGCGAGCGGGGGACTGGAGGAGCAGTACTTC
CASSLASGGLEEQYF
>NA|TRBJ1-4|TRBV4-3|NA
TGCGCCAGCAGCCAAGATAACGATTCGGCTAATGAAAAACTGTTTTTT
CASSQDNDSANEKLFF
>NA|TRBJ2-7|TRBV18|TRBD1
TGTGCCAGCTCACCGAGACCGGGACAGGGACTCTACGAGCAGTACTTC
CASSPRPGQGLYEQYF
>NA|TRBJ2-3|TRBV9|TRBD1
TGTGCCAGCAGCGGGACAGGGCAGATAGATACGCAGTATTTT
CASSGTGQIDTQYF
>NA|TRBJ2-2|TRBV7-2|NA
TGTGCCAGCAGCTTAACCCCGACTGCAACCGGGGAGCTGTTTTTT
CASSLTPTATGELFF
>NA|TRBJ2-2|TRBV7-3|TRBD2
TGTGCCAGCAGCTCCCAGGGACTAGCCGGGGAGCTGTTTTTT
CASSSQGLAGELFF
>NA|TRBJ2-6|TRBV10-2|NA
TGCGCCAGCAAACCCCGGGACCTGGAGCGCACTGGGGCCAACGTCCTGACTTTC
CASKPRDLERTGANVLTF
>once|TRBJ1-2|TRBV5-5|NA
TGTGCCAGCAGTACCGGGACACCCAACTATGGCTACACCTTC
CASSTGTPNYGYTF
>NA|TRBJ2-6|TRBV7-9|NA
TGTGCCAGCAGCTTAGGAGTCTCTGGGGCCAACGTCCTGACTTTC
CASSLGVSGANVLTF
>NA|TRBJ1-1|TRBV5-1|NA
TGCGCCAGCAGCTACCTACGACAGGACCACACTGAAGCTTTCTTT
CASSYLRQDHTEAFF
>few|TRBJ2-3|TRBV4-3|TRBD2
TGCGCCAGCAGCCAAGTAGGACTAGCGGGGGGGCTAAATACGCAGTATTTT
CASSQVGLAGGLNTQYF
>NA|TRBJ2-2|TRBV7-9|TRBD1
TGTGCCAGCAGTCAGAGGGACAGAGCGAACACCGGGGAGCTGTTTTTT
CASSQRDRANTGELFF
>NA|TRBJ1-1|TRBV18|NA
TGTGCCAGCTCACCACCGAGACGGGCGAACACTGAAGCTTTCTTT
CASSPPRRANTEAFF
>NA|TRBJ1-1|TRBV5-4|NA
TGTGCCAGCAGCTTGGGATCGACGCCGACTGAAGCTTTCTTT
CASSLGSTPTEAFF
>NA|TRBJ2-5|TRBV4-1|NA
TGCGCCAGCAGCCAAGGGACAATCCTGCAAGAGACCCAGTACTTC
CASSQGTILQETQYF
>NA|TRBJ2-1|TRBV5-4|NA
TGTGCCAGCAGCTTCATGGGAGCAGGGATAAGTGAGCAGTTCTTC
CASSFMGAGISEQFF
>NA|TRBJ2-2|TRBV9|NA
TGTGCCAGCAGCGTAGTAGGTAGGAGATTGAGTCCCGGGGAGCTGTTTTTT
CASSVVGRRLSPGELFF
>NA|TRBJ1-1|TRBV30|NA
TGTGCCTGGAGCGGGGGGTTCACTGAAGCTTTCTTT
CAWSGGFTEAFF
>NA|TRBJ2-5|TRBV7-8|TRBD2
TGTGCCAGCAGCTTAAGGCTAGCGGTGGCCCAAGAGACCCAGTACTTC
CASSLRLAVAQETQYF
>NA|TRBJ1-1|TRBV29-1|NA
TGCAGCGTTGTAGGGTTGAGCACTGAAGCTTTCTTT
CSVVGLSTEAFF
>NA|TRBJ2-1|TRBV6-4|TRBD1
TGTGCCAGCAGTGTGCAGGGGGCTGAGAATGAGCAGTTCTTC
CASSVQGAENEQFF
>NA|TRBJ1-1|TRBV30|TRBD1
TGTGCCTGGAGTTCGGACAGGTTCACTGAAGCTTTCTTT
CAWSSDRFTEAFF
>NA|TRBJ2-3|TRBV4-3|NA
TGCGCCAGCAGCCAAGATGGTGGGGATACGCAGTATTTT
CASSQDGGDTQYF
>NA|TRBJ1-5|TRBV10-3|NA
TGTGCCATCAGTGAGTCCCGCAATCAGCCCCAGCATTTT
CAISESRNQPQHF
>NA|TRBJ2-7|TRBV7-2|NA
TGTGCCAGCAGCTTAGATCGCGAGCAGTACTTC
CASSLDREQYF
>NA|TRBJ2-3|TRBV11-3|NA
TGTGCCAGCAGCTTAGCGGGAGCACGCACAGATACGCAGTATTTT
CASSLAGARTDTQYF
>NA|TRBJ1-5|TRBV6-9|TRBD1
TGTGCCAGCAGAAAGACAGGGCGGAATCAGCCCCAGCATTTT
CASRKTGRNQPQHF
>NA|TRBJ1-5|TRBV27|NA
TGTGCCAGCAGTTTATCGGGCAGTTATAGCAATCAGCCCCAGCATTTT
CASSLSGSYSNQPQHF
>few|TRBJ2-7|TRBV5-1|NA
TGCGCCAGCAGCTTCGCAAGGGGCCCCTACGAGCAGTACTTC
CASSFARGPYEQYF
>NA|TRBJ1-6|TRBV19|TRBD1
TGTGCCAGTAGTGCGACAGGGGGCCACAATTCACCCCTCCACTTT
CASSATGGHNSPLHF
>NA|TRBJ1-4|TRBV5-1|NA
TGCGCCAGCAGCTTGTCCAGGGAGGTTGAAAAACTGTTTTTT
CASSLSREVEKLFF
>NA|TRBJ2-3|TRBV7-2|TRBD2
TGTGCCAGCAGCCCTCAGACTAGCGGGGGGTTCACAGATACGCAGTATTTT
CASSPQTSGGFTDTQYF
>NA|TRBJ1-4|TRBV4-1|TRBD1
TGCGCCAGCAGCCAGCCGGCAGGGGGGCTGTTTTTT
CASSQPAGGLFF
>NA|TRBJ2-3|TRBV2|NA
TGTGCCAGCAGGACCCCCCATGGCACAGATACGCAGTATTTT
CASRTPHGTDTQYF
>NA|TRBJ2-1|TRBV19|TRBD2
TGTGCCAGTAGTATAAGGACTAGCGGGGGCCGCAATGAGCAGTTCTTC
CASSIRTSGGRNEQFF
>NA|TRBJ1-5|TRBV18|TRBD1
TGTGCCAGCTCACTCGACAGGGGCCTAAATCAGCCCCAGCATTTT
CASSLDRGLNQPQHF
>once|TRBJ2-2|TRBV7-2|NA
TGTGCCAGCAGCCAACTCGCCGGACTGAACACCGGGGAGCTGTTTTTT
CASSQLAGLNTGELFF
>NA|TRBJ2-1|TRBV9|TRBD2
TGTGCCAGCAGCATCGGACTAGCGGGGGAGTACAATGAGCAGTTCTTC
CASSIGLAGEYNEQFF
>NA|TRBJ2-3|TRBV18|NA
TGTGCCAGCTCACCACCGGCAGCGGGCGTAGGAACAGATACGCAGTATTTT
CASSPPAAGVGTDTQYF
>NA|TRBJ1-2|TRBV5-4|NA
TGTGCCAGCAGCTTGGCTCGGCCTAGCTATGGCTACACCTTC
CASSLARPSYGYTF
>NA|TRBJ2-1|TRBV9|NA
TGTGCCAGCAGCGTAGCGCCAGGCATTAACAATGAGCAGTTCTTC
CASSVAPGINNEQFF